The clone carrying this T cell receptor beta chain showed up many times. Its antigen is undetermined. Germline CDR1 and CDR2: DFQATT and SNEGSKA (reference sequence). V shed 3 bases and J shed 6 bases, with 8 bases lying between them. The length of the CDR3 is 11 residues. The sample originates from a study of CD8 T cells in ankylosing spondylitis. Making the TCR beta libraries involved quantitative 5'-RACE with molecular barcodes. TCRdb used MiXCR to reprocess the 5' RACE reads, holding one entry per CDR3 protein. The sample carries 500,000 to 650,000 distinct CDR3 sequences, approximately 5.3% recorded once. Study-wide results and caveats: A TCR beta motif of several highly homologous variants seemed to mark ankylosing spondylitis blood. Certain motif variants had earlier appeared in reactive arthritis synovial fluid and blood. CD8+ disease-linked clones were present at relatively low frequencies in blood.

The TCR sequence derives from a male donor with ankylosing spondylitis. Specimen: blood, either unsorted or a sorted T cell fraction (not recorded which). The chain recombines TRBV20-1 with TRBJ1-2; unclear D gene. The CDR3 loop reads CSARGGNGYTF. The CDR3 bases are TGCAGTGCTAGGGGCGGGAATGGCTACACCTTC.